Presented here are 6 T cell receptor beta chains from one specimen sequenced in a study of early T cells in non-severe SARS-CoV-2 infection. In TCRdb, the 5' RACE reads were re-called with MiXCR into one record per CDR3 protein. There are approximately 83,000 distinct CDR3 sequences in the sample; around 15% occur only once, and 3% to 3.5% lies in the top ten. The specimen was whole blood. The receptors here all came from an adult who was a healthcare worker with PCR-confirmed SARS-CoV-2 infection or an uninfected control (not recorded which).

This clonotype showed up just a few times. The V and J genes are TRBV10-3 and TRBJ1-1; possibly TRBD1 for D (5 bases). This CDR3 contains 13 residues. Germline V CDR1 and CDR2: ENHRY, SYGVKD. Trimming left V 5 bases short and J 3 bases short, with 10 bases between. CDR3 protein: CAISSGADTEAFF. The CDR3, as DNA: TGTGCCATCAGTTCTGGGGCAGACACTGAAGCTTTCTTT.

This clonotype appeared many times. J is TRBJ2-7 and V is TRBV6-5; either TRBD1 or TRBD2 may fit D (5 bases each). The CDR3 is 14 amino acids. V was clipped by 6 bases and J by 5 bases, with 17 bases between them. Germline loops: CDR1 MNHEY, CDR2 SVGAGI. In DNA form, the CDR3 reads TGTGCCAGCAGCCAAGGGGACCGCCTACACGAGCAGTACTTC. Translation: CASSQGDRLHEQYF.

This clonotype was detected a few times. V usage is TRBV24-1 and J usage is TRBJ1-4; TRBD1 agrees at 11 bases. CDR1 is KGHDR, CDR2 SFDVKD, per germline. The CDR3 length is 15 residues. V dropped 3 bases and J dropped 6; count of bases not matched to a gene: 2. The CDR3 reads CATSDRTGGDEKLFF. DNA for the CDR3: TGTGCCACCAGTGATCGGACAGGGGGCGATGAAAAACTGTTTTTT.

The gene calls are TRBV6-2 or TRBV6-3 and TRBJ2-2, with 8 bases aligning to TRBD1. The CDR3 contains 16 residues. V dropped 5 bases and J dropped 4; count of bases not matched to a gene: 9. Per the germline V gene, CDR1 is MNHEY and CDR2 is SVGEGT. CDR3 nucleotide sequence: TGTGCCAGCAGTAGCCGACAGGGGCGGAGCACCGGGGAGCTGTTTTTT. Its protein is CASSSRQGRSTGELFF.

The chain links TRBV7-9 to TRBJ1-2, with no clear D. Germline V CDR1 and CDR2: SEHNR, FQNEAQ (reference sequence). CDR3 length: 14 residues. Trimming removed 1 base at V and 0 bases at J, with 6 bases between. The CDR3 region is CASSLGATNYGYTF. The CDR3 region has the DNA TGTGCCAGCAGCTTAGGCGCCACTAACTATGGCTACACCTTC.

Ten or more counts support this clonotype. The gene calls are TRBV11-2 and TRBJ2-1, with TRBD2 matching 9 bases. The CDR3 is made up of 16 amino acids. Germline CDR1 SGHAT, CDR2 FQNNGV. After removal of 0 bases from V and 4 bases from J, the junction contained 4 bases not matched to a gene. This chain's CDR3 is CASSLDTSGWYNEQFF. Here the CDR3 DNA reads TGTGCCAGCAGCTTAGACACTAGCGGGTGGTACAATGAGCAGTTCTTC.